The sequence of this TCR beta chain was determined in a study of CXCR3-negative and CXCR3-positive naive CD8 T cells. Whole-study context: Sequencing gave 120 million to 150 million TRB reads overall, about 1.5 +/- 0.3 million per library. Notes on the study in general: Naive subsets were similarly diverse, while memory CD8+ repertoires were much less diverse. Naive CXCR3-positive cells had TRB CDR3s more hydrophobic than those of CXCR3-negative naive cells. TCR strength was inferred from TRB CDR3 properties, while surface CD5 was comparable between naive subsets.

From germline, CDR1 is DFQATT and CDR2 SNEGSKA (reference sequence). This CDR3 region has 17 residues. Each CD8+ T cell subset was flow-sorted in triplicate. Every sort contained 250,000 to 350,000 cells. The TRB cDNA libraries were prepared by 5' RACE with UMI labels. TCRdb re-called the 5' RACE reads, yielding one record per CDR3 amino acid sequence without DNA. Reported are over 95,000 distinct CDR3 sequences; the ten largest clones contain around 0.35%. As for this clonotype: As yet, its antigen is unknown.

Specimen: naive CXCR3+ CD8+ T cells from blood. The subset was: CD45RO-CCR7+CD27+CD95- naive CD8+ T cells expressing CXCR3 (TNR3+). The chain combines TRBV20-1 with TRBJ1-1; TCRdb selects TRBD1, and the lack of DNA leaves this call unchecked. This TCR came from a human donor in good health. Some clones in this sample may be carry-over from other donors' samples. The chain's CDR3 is CSARDYRGLGVNTEAFF.